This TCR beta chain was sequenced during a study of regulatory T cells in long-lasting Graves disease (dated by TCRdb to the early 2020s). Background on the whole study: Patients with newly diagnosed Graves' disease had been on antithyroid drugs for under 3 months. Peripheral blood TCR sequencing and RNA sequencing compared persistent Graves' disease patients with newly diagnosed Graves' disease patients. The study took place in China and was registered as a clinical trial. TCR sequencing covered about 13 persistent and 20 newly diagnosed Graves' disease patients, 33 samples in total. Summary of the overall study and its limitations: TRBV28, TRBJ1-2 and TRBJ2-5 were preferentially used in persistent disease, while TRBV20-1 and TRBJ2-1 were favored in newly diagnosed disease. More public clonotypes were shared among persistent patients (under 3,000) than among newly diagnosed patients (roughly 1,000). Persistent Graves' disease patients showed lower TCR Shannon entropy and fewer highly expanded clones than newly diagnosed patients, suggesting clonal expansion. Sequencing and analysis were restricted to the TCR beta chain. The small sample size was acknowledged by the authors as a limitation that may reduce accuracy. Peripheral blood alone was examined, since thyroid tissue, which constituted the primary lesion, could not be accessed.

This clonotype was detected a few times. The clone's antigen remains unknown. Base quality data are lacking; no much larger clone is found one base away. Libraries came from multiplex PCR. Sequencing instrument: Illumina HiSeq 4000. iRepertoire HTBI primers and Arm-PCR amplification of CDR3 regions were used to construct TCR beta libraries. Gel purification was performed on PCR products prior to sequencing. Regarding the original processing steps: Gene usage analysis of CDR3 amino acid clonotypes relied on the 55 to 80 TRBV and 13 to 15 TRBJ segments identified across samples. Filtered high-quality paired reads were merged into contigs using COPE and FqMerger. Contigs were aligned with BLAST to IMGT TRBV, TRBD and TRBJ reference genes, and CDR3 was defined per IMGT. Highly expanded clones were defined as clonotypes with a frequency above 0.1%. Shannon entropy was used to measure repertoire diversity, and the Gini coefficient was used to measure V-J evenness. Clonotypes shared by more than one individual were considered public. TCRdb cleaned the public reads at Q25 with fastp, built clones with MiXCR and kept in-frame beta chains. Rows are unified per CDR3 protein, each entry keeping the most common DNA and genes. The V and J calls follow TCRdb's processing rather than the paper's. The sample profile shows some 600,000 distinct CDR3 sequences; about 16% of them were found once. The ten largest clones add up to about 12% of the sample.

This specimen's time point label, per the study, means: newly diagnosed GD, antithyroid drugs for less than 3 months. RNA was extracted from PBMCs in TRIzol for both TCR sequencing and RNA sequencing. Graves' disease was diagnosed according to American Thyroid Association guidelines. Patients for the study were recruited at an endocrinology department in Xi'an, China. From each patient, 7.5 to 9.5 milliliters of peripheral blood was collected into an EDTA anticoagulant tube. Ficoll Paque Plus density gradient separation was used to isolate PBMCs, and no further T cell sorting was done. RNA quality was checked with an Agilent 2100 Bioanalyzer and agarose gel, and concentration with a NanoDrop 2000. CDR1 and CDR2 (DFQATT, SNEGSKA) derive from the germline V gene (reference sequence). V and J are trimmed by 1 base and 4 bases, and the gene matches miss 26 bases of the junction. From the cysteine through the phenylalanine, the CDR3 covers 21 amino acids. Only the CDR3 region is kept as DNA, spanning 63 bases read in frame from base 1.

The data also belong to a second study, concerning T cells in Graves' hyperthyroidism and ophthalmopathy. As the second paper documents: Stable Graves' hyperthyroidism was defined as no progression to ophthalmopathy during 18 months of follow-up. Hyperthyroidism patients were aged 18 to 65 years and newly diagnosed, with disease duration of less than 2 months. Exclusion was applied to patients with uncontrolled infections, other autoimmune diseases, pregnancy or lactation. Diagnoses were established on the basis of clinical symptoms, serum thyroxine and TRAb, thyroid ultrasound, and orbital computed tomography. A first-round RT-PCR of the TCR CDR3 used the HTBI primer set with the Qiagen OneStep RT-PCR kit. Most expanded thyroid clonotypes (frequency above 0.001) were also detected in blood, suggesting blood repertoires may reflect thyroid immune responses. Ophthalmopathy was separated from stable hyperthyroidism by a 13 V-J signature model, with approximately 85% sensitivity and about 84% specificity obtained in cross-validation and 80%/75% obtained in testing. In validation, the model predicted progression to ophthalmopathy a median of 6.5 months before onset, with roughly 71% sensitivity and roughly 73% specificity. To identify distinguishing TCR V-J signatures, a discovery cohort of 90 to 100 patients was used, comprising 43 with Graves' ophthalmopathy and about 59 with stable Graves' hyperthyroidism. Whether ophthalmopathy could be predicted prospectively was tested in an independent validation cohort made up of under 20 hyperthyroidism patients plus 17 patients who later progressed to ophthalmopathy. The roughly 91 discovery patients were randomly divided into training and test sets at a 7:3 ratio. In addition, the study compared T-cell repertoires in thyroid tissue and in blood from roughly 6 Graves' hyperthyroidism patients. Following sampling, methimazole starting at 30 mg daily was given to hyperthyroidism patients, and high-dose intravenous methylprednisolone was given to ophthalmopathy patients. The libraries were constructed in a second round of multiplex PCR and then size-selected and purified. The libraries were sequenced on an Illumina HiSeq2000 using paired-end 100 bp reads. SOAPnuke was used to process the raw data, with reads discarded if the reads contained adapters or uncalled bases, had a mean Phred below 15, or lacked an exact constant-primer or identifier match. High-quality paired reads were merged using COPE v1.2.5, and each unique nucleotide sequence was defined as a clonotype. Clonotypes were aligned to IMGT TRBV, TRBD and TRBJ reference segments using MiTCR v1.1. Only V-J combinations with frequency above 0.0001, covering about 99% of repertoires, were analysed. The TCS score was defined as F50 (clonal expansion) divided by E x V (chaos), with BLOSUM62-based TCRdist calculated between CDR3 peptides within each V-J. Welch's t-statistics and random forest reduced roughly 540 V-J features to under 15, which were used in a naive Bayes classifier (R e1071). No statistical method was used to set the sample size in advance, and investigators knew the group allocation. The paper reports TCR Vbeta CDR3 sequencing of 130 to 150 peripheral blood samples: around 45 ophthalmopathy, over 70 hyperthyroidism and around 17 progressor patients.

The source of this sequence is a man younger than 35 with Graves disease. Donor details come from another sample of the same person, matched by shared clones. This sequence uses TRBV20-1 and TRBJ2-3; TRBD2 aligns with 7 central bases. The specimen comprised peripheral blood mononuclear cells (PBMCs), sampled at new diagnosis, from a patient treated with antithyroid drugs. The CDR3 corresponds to CSARVYTRLAGTGPRADTQYF. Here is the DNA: TGCAGTGCTAGAGTTTACACCCGACTAGCCGGGACGGGTCCTAGAGCAGATACGCAGTATTTT.